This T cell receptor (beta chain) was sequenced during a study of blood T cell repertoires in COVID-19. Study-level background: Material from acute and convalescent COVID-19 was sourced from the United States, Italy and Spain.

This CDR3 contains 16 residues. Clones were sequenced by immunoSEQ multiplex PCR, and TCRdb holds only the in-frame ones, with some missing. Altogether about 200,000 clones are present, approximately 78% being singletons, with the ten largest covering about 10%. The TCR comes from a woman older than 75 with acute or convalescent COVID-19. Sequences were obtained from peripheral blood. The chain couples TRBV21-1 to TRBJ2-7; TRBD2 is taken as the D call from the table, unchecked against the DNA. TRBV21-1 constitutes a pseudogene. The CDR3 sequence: CASRFRASGRPYEQYF. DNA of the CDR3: TGTGCCAGCAGGTTCAGAGCTAGCGGGAGGCCCTACGAGCAGTACTTC.